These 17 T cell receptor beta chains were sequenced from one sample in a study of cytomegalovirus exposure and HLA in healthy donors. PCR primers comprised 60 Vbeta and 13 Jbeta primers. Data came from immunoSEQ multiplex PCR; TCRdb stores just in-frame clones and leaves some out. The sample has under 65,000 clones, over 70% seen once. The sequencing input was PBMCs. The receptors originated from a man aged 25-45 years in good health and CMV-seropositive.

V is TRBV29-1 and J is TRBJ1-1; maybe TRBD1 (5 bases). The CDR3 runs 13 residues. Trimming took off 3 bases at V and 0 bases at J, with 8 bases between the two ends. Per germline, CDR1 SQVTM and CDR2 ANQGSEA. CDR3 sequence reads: CSVEQGLNTEAFF. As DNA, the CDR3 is TGCAGCGTTGAGCAGGGTCTGAACACTGAAGCTTTCTTT.

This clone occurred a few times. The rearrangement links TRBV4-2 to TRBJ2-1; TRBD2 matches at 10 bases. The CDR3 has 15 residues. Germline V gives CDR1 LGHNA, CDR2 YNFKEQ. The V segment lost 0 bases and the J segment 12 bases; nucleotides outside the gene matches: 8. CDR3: CASSQERTSGGRQFF. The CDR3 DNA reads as TGTGCCAGCAGCCAAGAGCGGACTAGCGGAGGGAGGCAGTTCTTC.

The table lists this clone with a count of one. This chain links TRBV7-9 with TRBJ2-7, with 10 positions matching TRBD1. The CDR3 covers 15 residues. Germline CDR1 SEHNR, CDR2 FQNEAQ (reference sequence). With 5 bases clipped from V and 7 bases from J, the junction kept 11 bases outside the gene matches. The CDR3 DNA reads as TGTGCCAGCAGCCGAGGGACAGGGGAGCTTAAGGAGCAGTACTTC. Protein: CASSRGTGELKEQYF.

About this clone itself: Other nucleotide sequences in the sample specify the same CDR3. The CDR3 nucleotides read TGCGCCAGCAGCCGCCAGACGGGGGGCGACTCACGGAATGAGCAGTTCTTC. Residues: CASSRQTGGDSRNEQFF. The chain employs TRBV4-1 and TRBJ2-1; D is possibly TRBD2 (7 bases). In germline, CDR1 is MGHRA, CDR2 YSYEKL. The CDR3 spans 17 residues. V lost 4 bases, J lost 7 bases, and 23 bases lay in between.

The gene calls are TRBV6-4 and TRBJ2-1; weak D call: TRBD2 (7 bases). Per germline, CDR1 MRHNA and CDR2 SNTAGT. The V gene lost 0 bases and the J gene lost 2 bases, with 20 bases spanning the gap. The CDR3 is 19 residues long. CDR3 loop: CASSDSTGPGGLAYNEQFF. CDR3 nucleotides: TGTGCCAGCAGTGACTCTACGGGGCCGGGGGGCCTTGCCTACAATGAGCAGTTCTTC.

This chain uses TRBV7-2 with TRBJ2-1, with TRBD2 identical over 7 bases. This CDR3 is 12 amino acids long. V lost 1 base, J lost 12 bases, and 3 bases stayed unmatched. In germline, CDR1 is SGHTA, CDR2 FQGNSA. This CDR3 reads CASSLGLAWQFF. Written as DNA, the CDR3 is TGTGCCAGCAGCTTAGGACTAGCTTGGCAGTTCTTC.

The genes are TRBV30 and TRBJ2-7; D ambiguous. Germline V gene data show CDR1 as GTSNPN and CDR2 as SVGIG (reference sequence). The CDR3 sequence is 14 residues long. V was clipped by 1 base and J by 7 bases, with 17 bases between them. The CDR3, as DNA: TGTGCCTGGAGTGGATCGTCCCTGGGCATGGAGCAGTACTTC. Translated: CAWSGSSLGMEQYF. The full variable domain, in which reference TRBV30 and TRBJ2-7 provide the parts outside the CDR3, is SQTIHQWPATLVQPVGSPLSLECTVEGTSNPNLYWYRQAAGRGLQLLFYSVGIGQISSEVPQNLSASRPQDRQFILSSKKLLLSDSGFYLCAWSGSSLGMEQYFGPGTRLTVT.

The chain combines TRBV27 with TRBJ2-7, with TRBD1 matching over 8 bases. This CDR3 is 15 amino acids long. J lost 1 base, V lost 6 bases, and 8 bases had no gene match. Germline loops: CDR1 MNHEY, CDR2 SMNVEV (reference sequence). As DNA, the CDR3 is TGTGCCAGCAGCTCTCCGGGACAGGCTTCCTACGAGCAGTACTTC. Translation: CASSSPGQASYEQYF.

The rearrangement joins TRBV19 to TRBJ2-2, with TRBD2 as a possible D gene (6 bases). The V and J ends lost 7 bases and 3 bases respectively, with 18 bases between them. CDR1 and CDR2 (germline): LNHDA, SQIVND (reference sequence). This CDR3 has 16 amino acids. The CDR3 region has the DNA TGTGCCAGTAACACTTGGGGGGTAACGTACACCGGGGAGCTGTTTTTT. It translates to CASNTWGVTYTGELFF.

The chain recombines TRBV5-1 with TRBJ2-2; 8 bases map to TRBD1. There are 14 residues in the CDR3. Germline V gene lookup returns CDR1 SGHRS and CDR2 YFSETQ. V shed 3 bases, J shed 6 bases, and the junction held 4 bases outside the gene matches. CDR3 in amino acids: CASSSRQGSGELFF. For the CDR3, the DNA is TGCGCCAGCAGCTCGAGACAGGGGTCCGGGGAGCTGTTTTTT.

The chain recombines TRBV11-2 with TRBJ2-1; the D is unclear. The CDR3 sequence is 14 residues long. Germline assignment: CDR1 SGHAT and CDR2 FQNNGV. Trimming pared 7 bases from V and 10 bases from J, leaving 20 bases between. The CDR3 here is CASNSLPSVYEQFF. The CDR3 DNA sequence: TGTGCCAGCAATTCACTCCCCTCCGTTTACGAGCAGTTCTTC.

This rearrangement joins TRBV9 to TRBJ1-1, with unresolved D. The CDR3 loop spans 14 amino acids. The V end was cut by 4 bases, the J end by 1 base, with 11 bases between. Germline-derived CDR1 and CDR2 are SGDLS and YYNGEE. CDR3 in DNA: TGTGCCAGCAGCCTCTGGGAGAAGAACACTGAAGCTTTCTTT. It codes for CASSLWEKNTEAFF.

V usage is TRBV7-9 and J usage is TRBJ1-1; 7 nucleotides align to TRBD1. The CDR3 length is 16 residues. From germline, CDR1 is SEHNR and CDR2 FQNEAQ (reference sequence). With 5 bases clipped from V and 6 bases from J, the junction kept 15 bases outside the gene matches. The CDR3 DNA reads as TGTGCCAGCAGCCCAGGGGGGACAGCCGGGAGCGCTGAAGCTTTCTTT. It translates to CASSPGGTAGSAEAFF.

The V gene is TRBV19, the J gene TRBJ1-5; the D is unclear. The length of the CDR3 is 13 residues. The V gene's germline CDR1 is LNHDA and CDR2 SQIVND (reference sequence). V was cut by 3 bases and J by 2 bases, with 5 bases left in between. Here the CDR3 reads CASSIRGNQPQHF. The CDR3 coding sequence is TGTGCCAGTAGTATTCGTGGCAATCAGCCCCAGCATTTT.

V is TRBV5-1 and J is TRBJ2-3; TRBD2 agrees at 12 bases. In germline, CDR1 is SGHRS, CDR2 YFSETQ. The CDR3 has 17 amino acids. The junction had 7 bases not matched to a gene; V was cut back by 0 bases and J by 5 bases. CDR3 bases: TGCGCCAGCAGCTTGGCCCCTAGCGGGGGGGGCGTAGATACGCAGTATTTT. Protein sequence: CASSLAPSGGGVDTQYF.

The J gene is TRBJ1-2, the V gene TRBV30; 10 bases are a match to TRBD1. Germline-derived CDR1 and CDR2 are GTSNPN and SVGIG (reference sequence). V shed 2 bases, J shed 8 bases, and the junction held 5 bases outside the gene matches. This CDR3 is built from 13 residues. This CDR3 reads CAWSSGQGRGYTF. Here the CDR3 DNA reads TGTGCCTGGAGTTCGGGACAGGGGCGGGGCTACACCTTC.

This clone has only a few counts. The CDR3 nucleotides read TGTGCCAGCAGTTACTTAAGCGGGACCGATGGCTACACCTTC. Protein: CASSYLSGTDGYTF. The chain carries TRBV6-6 and TRBJ1-2; a possible D gene is TRBD1 (5 bases). Trimming stripped 1 base from V and 6 bases from J, with 12 bases between. The CDR3 runs to 14 residues. Germline V gives CDR1 MNHNY, CDR2 SVGAGI (reference sequence).